Described below is a single T cell receptor (beta chain) sequence and its context. The sample comes from a study of blood T cell repertoires in COVID-19. About the study: Sites across the United States, Italy and Spain contributed samples from acute and convalescent COVID-19. The cDNA or gDNA used as material had been derived from T cells, B-cell-depleted T cells, or PBMCs.

The age range of participants was about 18 to 89 years, with residence in about two dozen US areas. Cohort 3 recovered donors had two negative PCRs, clearance, or symptom resolution. TCRdb's table, derived via immunoSEQ multiplex PCR, lists solely in-frame clones and lacks some. The sample has roughly 150,000 clones; around 82% are singletons. This CDR3 contains 14 residues. Per the germline V gene, CDR1 is SGHTA and CDR2 is FQGNSA. V dropped 1 base and J dropped 2 bases, with 8 bases sitting between them. The clonotype was recovered from a man aged 40-55 years who had recovered from COVID-19. Sequencing was carried out using PBMCs or T cells enriched from blood (not recorded which). This chain joins TRBV7-2 and TRBJ1-2, with unresolved D. The CDR3: CASSLDGGNYGYTF. The CDR3 coding sequence is TGTGCCAGCAGCTTAGACGGAGGGAACTATGGCTACACCTTC.